The 29 T cell receptor beta chains below come from one sample, sequenced in a study of blood T cell repertoires in COVID-19. TCRdb's table, derived via immunoSEQ multiplex PCR, lists solely in-frame clones and lacks some. The sample has around 210,000 clones, 85% seen once. The specimen sequenced was peripheral blood. All receptors derive from a man aged 50-59 years with COVID-19, enrolled during active disease.

This chain connects TRBV5-4 to TRBJ1-3; D is unresolved. The germline V and J ends were trimmed by 1 base and 3 bases, with 8 bases remaining between them. Germline CDR1 reads SGHNT; CDR2 reads YYREEE (reference sequence). The CDR3 is 14 residues long. The CDR3 spells CASSLSRSGNTIYF. DNA for the CDR3: TGTGCCAGCAGCTTGTCACGCAGTGGAAACACCATATATTTT.

The chain is built from TRBV2 and TRBJ1-4, with 9 bases fitting TRBD1. Germline CDR1 and CDR2: SNHLY and FYNNEI. Trimming took 6 bases from V and 4 from J; bases not matched to a gene: 6. The CDR3 loop spans 15 amino acids. The CDR3 sequence is CASSHGTGLNEKLFF. For the CDR3, the DNA is TGTGCCAGCAGCCACGGGACAGGGCTTAATGAAAAACTGTTTTTT.

The chain has TRBV5-5 and TRBJ2-5; D perhaps matches TRBD1 (6 bases). CDR3 length: 11 residues. V lost 4 bases to trimming and J lost 7 bases, with 8 bases between them. CDR1 is SGHKS and CDR2 is YYEKEE in the germline V gene (reference sequence). Written as DNA, the CDR3 is TGTGCCAGCAGCCGAGGGGGGACCCAGTACTTC. Its translation: CASSRGGTQYF.

The chain joins TRBV6-2 or TRBV6-3 to TRBJ2-7, with D possibly being TRBD2 (5 bases). The CDR3 length is 14 residues. Germline V gene lookup returns CDR1 MNHEY and CDR2 SVGEGT. V was trimmed by 3 bases and J by 3 bases, leaving 12 bases between them. For the CDR3, the DNA is TGTGCCAGCAGTTATGGAGGATTGGGCTACGAGCAGTACTTC. It translates to CASSYGGLGYEQYF.

This clone has a handful of counts. This chain uses TRBV10-2 with TRBJ2-5; 7 bases map to TRBD1. Per the germline V gene, CDR1 is WSHSY and CDR2 is SAAADI. The V gene end was trimmed by 5 bases and the J gene end by 1 base; junction bases not matched to a gene: 7. The CDR3 totals 15 residues. CDR3 nucleotide sequence: TGCGCCAGCAGTCCATCGGGACAGCCCCAAGAGACCCAGTACTTC. Its protein product is CASSPSGQPQETQYF.

The chain couples TRBV2 to TRBJ2-3; D is uncertain. V was trimmed by 8 bases and J by 8 bases, leaving 17 bases between them. The CDR3 has 13 residues. Germline V CDR1 and CDR2: SNHLY, FYNNEI. The CDR3 reads CASGMGGAGTQYF. CDR3 coding DNA: TGTGCCAGCGGTATGGGTGGAGCCGGTACGCAGTATTTT.

This clone was seen once. The chain recombines TRBV20-1 with TRBJ2-7; 11 nucleotides align to TRBD2. CDR1 is DFQATT and CDR2 is SNEGSKA in the germline V gene (reference sequence). This CDR3 spans 11 amino acids. For the CDR3, the DNA is TGCGCCGGGACTAGCGGATACGAGCAGTACTTC. Translated, it gives CAGTSGYEQYF.

V is TRBV7-9 and J is TRBJ2-3; 8 nucleotides line up with TRBD2. V lost 3 bases, J lost 6 bases, and 8 bases stayed unmatched. Germline loops: CDR1 SEHNR, CDR2 FQNEAQ (reference sequence). The length of the CDR3 is 15 residues. CDR3 nucleotide sequence: TGTGCCAGCAGCTTCGGCGGGGGGTTGATGGATACGCAGTATTTT. Encoded protein: CASSFGGGLMDTQYF.

The chain has TRBV27 and TRBJ2-1, with unresolved D. Per the germline V gene, CDR1 is MNHEY and CDR2 is SMNVEV (reference sequence). Trimming removed 5 bases from V and 12 bases from J, with 26 bases in between. The CDR3 is made up of 16 amino acids. The CDR3 DNA follows: TGTGCCAGCAGTGCCTTATCTGGCCTATCCCTCTCGGGGCAGTTCTTC. Residues: CASSALSGLSLSGQFF.

The gene calls are TRBV28 and TRBJ1-5; 8 bases fit TRBD1. Germline V gene lookup returns CDR1 MDHEN and CDR2 SYDVKM. With V trimmed by 3 bases and J by 2 bases, 12 bases remained unmatched. The CDR3 is 18 amino acids. The CDR3 region has the DNA TGTGCCAGCAGTTTCCCAAAACAGGGGGTCAAGGGCAATCAGCCCCAGCATTTT. It specifies CASSFPKQGVKGNQPQHF.

This chain connects TRBV18 to TRBJ1-3; 7 positions agree with TRBD1. Germline V gene data show CDR1 as KGHSH and CDR2 as LQKENI. Trimming cost V 4 bases and J 1 base; bases outside gene matches: 7. The length of the CDR3 is 16 residues. The CDR3, as DNA: TGTGCCAGCTCACAATACAGGGGCCTGTCTGGAAACACCATATATTTT. Its protein is CASSQYRGLSGNTIYF.

The chain joins TRBV6-5 to TRBJ2-1; D may be TRBD2 (7 bases). Trimming left V 7 bases short and J 7 bases short, with 17 bases between. Germline CDR1 reads MNHEY; CDR2 reads SVGAGI. This CDR3 comprises 14 residues. The CDR3, as DNA: TGTGCCAGCAAGCTAGGGGGGGTGAGGAATGAGCAGTTCTTC. Its protein product is CASKLGGVRNEQFF.

The J gene is TRBJ2-1, the V gene TRBV3-1 (or the pseudogene TRBV3-2); 9 bases are shared with TRBD1. Per germline, CDR1 LGHDT and CDR2 YNNKEL (reference sequence). J lost 4 bases, V lost 3 bases, and 4 bases had no gene match. The CDR3 loop spans 15 amino acids. The CDR3 sequence: CASSHGQGRYNEQFF. Here the CDR3 DNA reads TGTGCCAGCAGCCACGGACAGGGGAGGTACAATGAGCAGTTCTTC.

The gene calls are TRBV7-6 and TRBJ2-7; 7 bases fit TRBD1. V lost 2 bases and J lost 5; bases outside the gene matches: 9. CDR3 length equals 15 residues. CDR1 is SGHVS and CDR2 is FNYEAQ in the germline V gene. CDR3 loop: CASSLSQGLDHEQYF. Written as DNA, the CDR3 is TGTGCCAGCAGCTTATCACAGGGGCTTGACCACGAGCAGTACTTC.

The chain is built from TRBV27 and TRBJ1-1; D might be TRBD1 (5 bases). V was cut by 3 bases and J by 3 bases, with 8 bases left in between. This CDR3 is built from 13 residues. Germline loops: CDR1 MNHEY, CDR2 SMNVEV (reference sequence). DNA of the CDR3: TGTGCCAGCAGTTTGGAGGGACACACTGAAGCTTTCTTT. Protein product: CASSLEGHTEAFF.

The chain employs TRBV4-1 and TRBJ1-6; D perhaps matches TRBD1 (6 bases). The germline V and J ends were trimmed by 0 bases and 8 bases, with 11 bases remaining between them. This CDR3 region has 15 residues. The germline gives CDR1 MGHRA, CDR2 YSYEKL. The DNA for the CDR3 is TGCGCCAGCAGCCAAGATTCGAGACAGGATTCACCCCTCCACTTT. Residues: CASSQDSRQDSPLHF.

V and J are TRBV11-1 and TRBJ2-7; 7 positions agree with TRBD2. Germline trimming cut 5 bases from V and 7 bases from J; bases unmatched to any gene: 8. This CDR3 spans 13 amino acids. CDR1 SGHAT and CDR2 FQDESV come from the germline V gene (reference sequence). The CDR3 loop is CASSPAWDYEQYF. DNA for the CDR3: TGTGCCAGCAGCCCTGCATGGGACTATGAGCAGTACTTC.

The count of this clone is one. The chain uses TRBV15 and TRBJ2-5; maybe TRBD2 (6 bases). V dropped 8 bases and J dropped 5 bases, with 21 bases sitting between them. Germline loops: CDR1 LNHNV, CDR2 YYDKDF (reference sequence). CDR3 size: 15 residues. The CDR3 sequence is CATSAGSGIDETQYF. CDR3 DNA: TGTGCCACCTCCGCGGGGTCGGGGATTGACGAGACCCAGTACTTC.

The V gene is TRBV23-1, the J gene TRBJ2-1; 12 nucleotides align to TRBD2. TRBV23-1 is classed as an ORF, of uncertain function. J gave up 0 bases and V 3 bases, and 9 bases lay outside the gene matches. The CDR3 runs to 19 residues. In DNA form, the CDR3 reads TGCGCCAGCAGTCAGGGACTAGCGGGCCCACCCTGCTCCTACAATGAGCAGTTCTTC. Its protein product is CASSQGLAGPPCSYNEQFF.

This clone appeared once. The chain is built from TRBV19 and TRBJ2-3; 11 nucleotides agree with TRBD2. Germline V gene sequence: CDR1 LNHDA, CDR2 SQIVND (reference sequence). The CDR3 consists of 16 residues. V dropped 3 bases and J dropped 9; count of bases not matched to a gene: 11. The CDR3: CASSIQLAGAQSTQYF. The CDR3 nucleotides are TGTGCCAGTAGTATCCAACTAGCGGGGGCGCAATCGACGCAGTATTTT.

Here the CDR3 reads CASSEGQGGFSPLHF. CDR3 nucleotides: TGCGCCAGCAGCGAGGGACAGGGGGGATTCTCACCCCTCCACTTT. V and J are TRBV4-1 and TRBJ1-6, with 11 bases identical to TRBD1. This CDR3 spans 15 amino acids. Per germline, CDR1 MGHRA and CDR2 YSYEKL. The V gene end was trimmed by 5 bases and the J gene end by 10 bases; junction bases not matched to a gene: 7.

The rearrangement joins TRBV9 to TRBJ2-1, with TRBD2 identical over 7 bases. With V trimmed by 2 bases and J by 7 bases, 12 bases remained unmatched. This CDR3 has 16 amino acids. CDR1 is SGDLS and CDR2 is YYNGEE in the germline V gene. CDR3 sequence (DNA): TGTGCCAGCAGCGTCACGGGACTACTCGAGTCGAATGAGCAGTTCTTC. Protein: CASSVTGLLESNEQFF.

The chain links TRBV5-1 to TRBJ1-1; 9 bases map to TRBD1. J gave up 1 base and V 4 bases, and 8 bases lay outside the gene matches. Germline V gene lookup returns CDR1 SGHRS and CDR2 YFSETQ. The CDR3 consists of 16 residues. The CDR3 sequence: CASSLTQGARNTEAFF. DNA for the CDR3: TGCGCCAGCAGCCTTACACAGGGGGCGCGGAACACTGAAGCTTTCTTT.

The chain couples TRBV5-1 to TRBJ2-2, with 8 bases identical to TRBD1. The germline V gene encodes CDR1 SGHRS and CDR2 YFSETQ. The V segment lost 4 bases and the J segment 0 bases; nucleotides outside the gene matches: 5. The CDR3 loop spans 16 amino acids. The DNA of the CDR3 is TGCGCCAGCAGCCACGGGGACAGGACGAACACCGGGGAGCTGTTTTTT. Protein: CASSHGDRTNTGELFF.

This rearrangement joins TRBV3-1 (or the pseudogene TRBV3-2) to TRBJ1-6; D is perhaps TRBD1 (5 bases). There are 17 residues in the CDR3. V was pared by 4 bases and J by 0 bases, with 13 bases between. Per the germline V gene, CDR1 is LGHDT and CDR2 is YNNKEL (reference sequence). In nucleotides, the CDR3 is TGTGCCAGCAGCCCCCTAACAGGAAGCTCCTATAATTCACCCCTCCACTTT. Translation: CASSPLTGSSYNSPLHF.

The CDR3 DNA is TGTGCCAGCAGCTTGGACGGGGGGGCCGGGGAGCAGTACTTC. Translating gives CASSLDGGAGEQYF. This rearrangement joins TRBV5-4 to TRBJ2-7, with 8 nucleotides matching TRBD2. Germline V lookup: CDR1 SGHNT, CDR2 YYREEE (reference sequence). CDR3 length equals 14 residues. Trimming removed 0 bases from V and 7 bases from J; junction bases left unmatched: 6.

The CDR3 region is CASSRTGVGNTEAFF. DNA of the CDR3: TGTGCCAGCAGTAGGACAGGGGTGGGGAACACTGAAGCTTTCTTT. The gene calls are TRBV25-1 and TRBJ1-1; 9 bases map to TRBD1. Germline trimming cut 5 bases from V and 1 base from J; bases unmatched to any gene: 5. Germline V gene sequence: CDR1 MGHDK, CDR2 SYGVNS. The CDR3 length is 15 residues.

The chain employs TRBV5-1 and TRBJ2-3, with D tentatively TRBD2 (6 bases). The CDR3 runs 16 residues. The germline V gene encodes CDR1 SGHRS and CDR2 YFSETQ. The V gene lost 6 bases and the J gene lost 2 bases, with 19 bases spanning the gap. CDR3 loop: CASTRDLLDLTDTQYF. Here the CDR3 DNA reads TGCGCCAGCACCCGGGACTTATTAGACCTCACAGATACGCAGTATTTT.

The J gene is TRBJ2-7, the V gene TRBV7-2; TRBD1 agrees at 8 bases. This CDR3 comprises 14 residues. Germline values: CDR1 SGHTA, CDR2 FQGNSA. The J segment lost 4 bases and the V segment lost 5 bases, leaving 7 bases of the junction unmatched. CDR3 sequence (DNA): TGTGCCAGCAGCGCCTCAGGGGGCCCGTACGAGCAGTACTTC. It codes for CASSASGGPYEQYF. The whole variable domain, remainder taken from reference TRBV7-2 and TRBJ2-7, is GAGVSQSPSNKVTEKGKDVELRCDPISGHTALYWYRQSLGQGLEFLIYFQGNSAPDKSGLPSDRFSAERTGGSVSTLTIQRTQQEDSAVYLCASSASGGPYEQYFGPGTRLTVT.